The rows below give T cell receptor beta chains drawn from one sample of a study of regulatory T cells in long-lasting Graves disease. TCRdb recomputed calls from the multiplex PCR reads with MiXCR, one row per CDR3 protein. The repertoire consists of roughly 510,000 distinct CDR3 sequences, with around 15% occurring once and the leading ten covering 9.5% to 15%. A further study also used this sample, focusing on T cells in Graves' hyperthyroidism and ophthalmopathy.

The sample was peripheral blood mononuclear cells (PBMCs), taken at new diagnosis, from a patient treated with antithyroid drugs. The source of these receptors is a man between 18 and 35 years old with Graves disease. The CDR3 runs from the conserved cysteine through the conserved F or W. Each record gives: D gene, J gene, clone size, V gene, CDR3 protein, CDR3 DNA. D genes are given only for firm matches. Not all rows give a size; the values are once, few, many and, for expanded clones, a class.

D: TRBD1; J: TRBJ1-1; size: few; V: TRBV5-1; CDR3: CASSALQGAATEAFF; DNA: TGCGCCAGCAGCGCCCTACAGGGGGCCGCCACTGAAGCTTTCTTT
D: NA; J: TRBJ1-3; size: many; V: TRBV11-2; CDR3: CASRSGNTIYF; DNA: TGTGCCAGCAGGAGCGGAAACACCATATATTTT
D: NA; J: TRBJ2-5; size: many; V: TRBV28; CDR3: CASITREKETQYF; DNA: TGTGCCAGCATCACCAGGGAAAAAGAGACCCAGTACTTC
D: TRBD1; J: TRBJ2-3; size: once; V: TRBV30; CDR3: CAWRDRGTDTQYF; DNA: TGTGCCTGGAGAGACAGGGGAACAGATACGCAGTATTTT
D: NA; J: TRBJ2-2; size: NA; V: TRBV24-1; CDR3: CATSDSGTPLPGELFF; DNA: TGTGCCACCAGTGACTCCGGGACACCCCTCCCCGGGGAGCTGTTTTTT
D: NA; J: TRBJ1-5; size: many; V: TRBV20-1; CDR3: CSAREGGNSNQPQHF; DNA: TGCAGTGCTAGGGAGGGAGGGAACAGCAATCAGCCCCAGCATTTT
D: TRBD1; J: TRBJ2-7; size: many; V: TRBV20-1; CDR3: CSAGTGGDEQYF; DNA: TGCAGTGCTGGGACAGGGGGTGACGAGCAGTACTTC
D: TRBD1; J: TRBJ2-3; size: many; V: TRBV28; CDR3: CASSTRTGGTDTQYF; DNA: TGCGCCAGCAGCACCCGGACAGGGGGGACAGATACGCAGTATTTT
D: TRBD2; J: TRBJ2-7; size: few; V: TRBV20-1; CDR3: CSAPEEGGLAWQYF; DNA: TGCAGTGCTCCAGAAGAAGGAGGACTAGCGTGGCAGTACTTC
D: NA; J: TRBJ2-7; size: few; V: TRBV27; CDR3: CASSSQARVSYEQYF; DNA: TGTGCCAGCAGTTCTCAGGCACGCGTCTCCTACGAGCAGTACTTC
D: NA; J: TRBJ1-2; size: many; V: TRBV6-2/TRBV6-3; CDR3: CASRVERGVGYGYTF; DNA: TGTGCCAGCAGAGTGGAAAGAGGAGTGGGGTATGGCTACACCTTC
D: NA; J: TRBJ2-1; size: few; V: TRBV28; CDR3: CASSPAERTLRNEQFF; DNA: TGTGCCAGCAGCCCTGCCGAGCGGACCCTCCGCAATGAGCAGTTCTTC
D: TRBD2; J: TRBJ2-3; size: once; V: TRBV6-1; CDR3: CAQGREGDRKRARDTQYF; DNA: TGTGCCCAAGGGCGGGAGGGCGATCGTAAAAGGGCGAGGGATACGCAGTATTTT
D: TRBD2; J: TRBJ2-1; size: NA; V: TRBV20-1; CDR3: CSASKREMSCNEQFF; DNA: TGCAGTGCCAGCAAGCGGGAGATGTCCTGCAATGAGCAGTTCTTC
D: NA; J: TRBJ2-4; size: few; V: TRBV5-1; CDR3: CASSLDQRGSLSF; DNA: TGCGCCAGCAGCTTAGATCAGAGGGGGTCCCTTAGTTTC
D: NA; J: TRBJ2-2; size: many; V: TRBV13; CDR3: CASSRNTGELFF; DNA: TGTGCCAGCAGCCGAAACACCGGGGAGCTGTTTTTT
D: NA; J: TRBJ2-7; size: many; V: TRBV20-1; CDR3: CSARGAGSGYEQYF; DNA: TGCAGTGCTAGAGGAGCCGGGAGCGGCTACGAGCAGTACTTC
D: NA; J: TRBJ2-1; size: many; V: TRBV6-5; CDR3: CASSYGSLALGGNEQFF; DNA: TGTGCCAGCAGTTACGGAAGTCTAGCTTTGGGGGGCAATGAGCAGTTCTTC
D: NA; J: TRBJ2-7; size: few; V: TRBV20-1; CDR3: CSARARVGSREQYF; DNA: TGCAGTGCTAGAGCGCGGGTGGGGTCTCGCGAGCAGTACTTC
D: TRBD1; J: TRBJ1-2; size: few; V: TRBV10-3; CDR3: CAISEQGARYGYTF; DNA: TGTGCCATCAGTGAACAGGGGGCGAGGTATGGCTACACCTTC
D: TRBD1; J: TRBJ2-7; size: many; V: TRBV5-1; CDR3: CASSLDRGKYEQYF; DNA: TGCGCCAGCAGCTTGGACAGGGGCAAGTACGAGCAGTACTTC
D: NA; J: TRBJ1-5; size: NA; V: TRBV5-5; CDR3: CASSFLDMGQPQHF; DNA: TGTGCCAGCAGCTTTTTGGATATGGGTCAGCCCCAGCATTTT
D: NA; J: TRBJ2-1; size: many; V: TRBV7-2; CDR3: CASSLVRNDNEQFF; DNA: TGTGCCAGCAGCTTAGTCCGAAACGACAATGAGCAGTTCTTC
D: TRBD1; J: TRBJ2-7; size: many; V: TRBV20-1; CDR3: CSARDGQGADEQYF; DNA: TGCAGTGCTAGAGATGGGCAGGGGGCAGACGAGCAGTACTTC
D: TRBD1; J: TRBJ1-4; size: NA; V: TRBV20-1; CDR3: CSARGQGRNEKLFF; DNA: TGCAGTGCTAGGGGACAGGGACGTAATGAAAAACTGTTTTTT
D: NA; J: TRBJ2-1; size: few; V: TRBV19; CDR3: CASSVPVDHNEQFF; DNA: TGTGCCAGTAGCGTCCCGGTGGACCACAATGAGCAGTTCTTC
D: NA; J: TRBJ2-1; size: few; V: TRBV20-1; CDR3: CSARASPGLVNEQFF; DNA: TGCAGTGCTAGAGCCTCACCTGGTTTAGTGAATGAGCAGTTCTTC
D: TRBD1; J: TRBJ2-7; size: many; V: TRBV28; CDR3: CASSPGQGSYEQYF; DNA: TGTGCCAGCAGCCCGGGACAGGGTTCCTACGAGCAGTACTTC
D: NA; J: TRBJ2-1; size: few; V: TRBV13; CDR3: CASTLGRQTYYNEQFF; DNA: TGTGCCAGCACCTTAGGTAGACAGACGTATTACAATGAGCAGTTCTTC
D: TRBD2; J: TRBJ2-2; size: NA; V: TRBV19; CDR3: CASSIGGPSGNTGELFF; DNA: TGTGCCAGTAGTATCGGGGGTCCTAGCGGGAACACCGGGGAGCTGTTTTTT
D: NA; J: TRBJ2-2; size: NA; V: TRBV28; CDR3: CASSPIGERSTGELFF; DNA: TGTGCCAGCAGTCCAATAGGGGAGCGATCCACCGGGGAGCTGTTTTTT
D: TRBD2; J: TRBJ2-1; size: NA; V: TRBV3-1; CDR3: CASSRDGRAYNEQFF; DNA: TGTGCCAGCAGCCGGGACGGGAGGGCCTACAATGAGCAGTTCTTC
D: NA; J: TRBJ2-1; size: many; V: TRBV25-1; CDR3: CASSETRTLGDEQFF; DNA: TGTGCCAGCAGTGAAACCCGAACCTTGGGGGATGAGCAGTTCTTC
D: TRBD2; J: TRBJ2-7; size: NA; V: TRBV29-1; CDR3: CSATSGIYEQYF; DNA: TGCAGCGCGACTAGCGGAATCTACGAGCAGTACTTC
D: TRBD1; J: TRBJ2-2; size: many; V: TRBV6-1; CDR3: CASSVLDRVTGELFF; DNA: TGTGCCAGCAGTGTCCTCGACAGGGTAACCGGGGAGCTGTTTTTT
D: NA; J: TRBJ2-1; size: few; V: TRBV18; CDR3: CASSPPGGADEQFF; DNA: TGTGCCAGCTCACCACCGGGGGGTGCAGATGAGCAGTTCTTC
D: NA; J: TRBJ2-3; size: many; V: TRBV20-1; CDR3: CSAPLLGGTDTQYF; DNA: TGCAGTGCTCCTCTATTGGGAGGCACAGATACGCAGTATTTT
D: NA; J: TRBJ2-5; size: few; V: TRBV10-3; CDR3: CAISVKGGETQYF; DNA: TGTGCCATCAGTGTAAAGGGCGGAGAGACCCAGTACTTC
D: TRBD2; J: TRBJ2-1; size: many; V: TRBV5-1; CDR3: CASSIVWGGYEQFF; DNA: TGCGCCAGCAGCATCGTGTGGGGGGGGTATGAGCAGTTCTTC
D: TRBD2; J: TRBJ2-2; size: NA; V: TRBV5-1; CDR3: CASSLSRGGSGELFF; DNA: TGCGCCAGCAGCCTTTCCCGAGGCGGGAGCGGGGAGCTGTTTTTT
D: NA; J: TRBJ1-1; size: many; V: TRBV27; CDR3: CASSLTTGNTEAFF; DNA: TGTGCCAGCAGTCTCACGACAGGGAACACTGAAGCTTTCTTT
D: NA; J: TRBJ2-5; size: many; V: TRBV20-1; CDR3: CSASPRDSEYF; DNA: TGCAGTGCTTCGCCCCGGGACTCGGAGTACTTC
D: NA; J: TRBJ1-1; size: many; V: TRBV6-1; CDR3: CASSDLRENTEAFF; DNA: TGTGCCAGCAGCGACTTGCGGGAGAACACTGAAGCTTTCTTT
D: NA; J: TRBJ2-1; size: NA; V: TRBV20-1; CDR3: CSSGGDSSYNEQFF; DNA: TGCAGTTCGGGCGGGGATAGCTCCTACAATGAGCAGTTCTTC
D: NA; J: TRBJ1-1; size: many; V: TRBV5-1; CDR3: CASSFQGQNTEAFF; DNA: TGCGCCAGCAGCTTTCAGGGGCAGAACACTGAAGCTTTCTTT